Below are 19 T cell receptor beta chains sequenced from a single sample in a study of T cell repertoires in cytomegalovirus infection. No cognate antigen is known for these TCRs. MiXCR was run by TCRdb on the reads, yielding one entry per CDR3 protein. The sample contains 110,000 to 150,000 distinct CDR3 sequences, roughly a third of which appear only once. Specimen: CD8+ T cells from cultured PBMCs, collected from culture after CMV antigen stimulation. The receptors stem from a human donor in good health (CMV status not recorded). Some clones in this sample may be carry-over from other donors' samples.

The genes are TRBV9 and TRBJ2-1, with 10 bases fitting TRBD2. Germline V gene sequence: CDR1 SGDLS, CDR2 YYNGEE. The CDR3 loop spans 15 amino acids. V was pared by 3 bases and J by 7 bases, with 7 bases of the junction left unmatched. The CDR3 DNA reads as TGTGCCAGCAGCGCCAGCGGGGGGGCCTCGAATGAGCAGTTCTTC. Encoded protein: CASSASGGASNEQFF.

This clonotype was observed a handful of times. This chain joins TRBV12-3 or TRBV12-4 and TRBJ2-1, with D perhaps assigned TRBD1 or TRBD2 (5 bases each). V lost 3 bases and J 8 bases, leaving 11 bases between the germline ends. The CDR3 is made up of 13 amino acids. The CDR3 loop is CASSLDGTDEQFF. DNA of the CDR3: TGTGCCAGCAGTTTGGATGGGACGGATGAGCAGTTCTTC.

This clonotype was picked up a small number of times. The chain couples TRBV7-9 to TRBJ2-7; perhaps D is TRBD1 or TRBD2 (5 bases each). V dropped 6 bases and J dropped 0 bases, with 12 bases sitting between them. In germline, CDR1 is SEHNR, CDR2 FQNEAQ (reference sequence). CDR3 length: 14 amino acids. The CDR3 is CASSDGGSSYEQYF. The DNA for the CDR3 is TGTGCCAGCAGTGATGGGGGTTCCTCCTACGAGCAGTACTTC. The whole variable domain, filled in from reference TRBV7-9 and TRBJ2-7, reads DTGVSQNPRHKITKRGQNVTFRCDPISEHNRLYWYRQTLGQGPEFLTYFQNEAQLEKSRLLSDRFSAERPKGSFSTLEIQRTEQGDSAMYLCASSDGGSSYEQYFGPGTRLTVT.

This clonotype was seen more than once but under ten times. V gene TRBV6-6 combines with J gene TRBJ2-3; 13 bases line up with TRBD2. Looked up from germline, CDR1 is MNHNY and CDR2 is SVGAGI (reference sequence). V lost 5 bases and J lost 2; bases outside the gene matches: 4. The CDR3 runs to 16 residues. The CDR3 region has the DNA TGTGCCAGCAGTCCACTAGCGGGGGGGACCACAGATACGCAGTATTTT. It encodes CASSPLAGGTTDTQYF.

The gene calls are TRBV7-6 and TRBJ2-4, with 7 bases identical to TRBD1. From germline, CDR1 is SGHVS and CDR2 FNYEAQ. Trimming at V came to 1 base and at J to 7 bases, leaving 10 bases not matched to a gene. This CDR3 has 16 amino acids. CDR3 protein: CASSLGSGGTRNIQYF. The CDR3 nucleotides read TGTGCCAGCAGCTTAGGTTCAGGGGGTACCAGGAACATTCAGTACTTC.

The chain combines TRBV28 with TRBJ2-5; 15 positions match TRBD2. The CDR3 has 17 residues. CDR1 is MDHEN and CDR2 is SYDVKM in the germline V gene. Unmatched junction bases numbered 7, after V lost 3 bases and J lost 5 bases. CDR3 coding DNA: TGTGCCAGCAGTTTCCTCGGACTAGCGGGGGGGCTGGAGACCCAGTACTTC. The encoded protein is CASSFLGLAGGLETQYF.

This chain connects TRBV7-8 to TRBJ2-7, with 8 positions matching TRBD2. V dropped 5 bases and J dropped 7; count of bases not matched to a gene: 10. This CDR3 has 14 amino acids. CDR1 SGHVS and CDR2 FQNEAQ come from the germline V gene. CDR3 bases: TGTGCCAGCAGCCTAAGCGGGGGCATGTGGGAGCAGTACTTC. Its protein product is CASSLSGGMWEQYF.

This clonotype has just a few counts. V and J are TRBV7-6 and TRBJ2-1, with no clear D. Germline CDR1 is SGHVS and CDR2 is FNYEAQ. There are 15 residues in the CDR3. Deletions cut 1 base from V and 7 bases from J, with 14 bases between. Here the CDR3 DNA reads TGTGCCAGCAGCTTAGGCAGCCCTTCGGCGAATGAGCAGTTCTTC. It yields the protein CASSLGSPSANEQFF.

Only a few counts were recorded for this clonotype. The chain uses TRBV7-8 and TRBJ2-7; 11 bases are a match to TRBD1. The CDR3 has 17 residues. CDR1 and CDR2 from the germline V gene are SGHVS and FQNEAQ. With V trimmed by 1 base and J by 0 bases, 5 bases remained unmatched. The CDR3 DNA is TGTGCCAGCAGCTTAGAAGGACAGGGGGCGTTCTCCTACGAGCAGTACTTC. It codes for CASSLEGQGAFSYEQYF.

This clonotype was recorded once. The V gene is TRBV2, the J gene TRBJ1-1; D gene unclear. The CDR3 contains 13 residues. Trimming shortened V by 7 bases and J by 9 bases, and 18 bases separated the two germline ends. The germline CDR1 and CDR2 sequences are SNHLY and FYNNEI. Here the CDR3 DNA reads TGTGCCAGCAAATTAAGTTTACCCCAACAAGCTTTCTTT. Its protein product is CASKLSLPQQAFF. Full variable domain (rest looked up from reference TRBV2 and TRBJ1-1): EPEVTQTPSHQVTQMGQEVILRCVPISNHLYFYWYRQILGQKVEFLVSFYNNEISEKSEIFDDQFSVERPDGSNFTLKIRSTKLEDSAMYFCASKLSLPQQAFFGQGTRLTVV.

The chain's CDR3 is CASSQETMSWTSGYEQYF. The CDR3 nucleotides read TGCGCCAGCAGCCAAGAAACGATGAGTTGGACTAGTGGGTACGAGCAGTACTTC. The genes are TRBV4-1 and TRBJ2-7, with 7 bases fitting TRBD2. This CDR3 spans 18 amino acids. The germline V gene has CDR1 MGHRA and CDR2 YSYEKL. Unmatched junction bases numbered 15, after V lost 0 bases and J lost 4 bases.

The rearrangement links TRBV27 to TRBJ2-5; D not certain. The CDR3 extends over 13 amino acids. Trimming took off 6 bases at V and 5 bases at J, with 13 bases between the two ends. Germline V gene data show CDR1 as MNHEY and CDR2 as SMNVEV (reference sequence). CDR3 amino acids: CASSPPGFETQYF. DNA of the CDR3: TGTGCCAGCAGCCCTCCAGGATTTGAGACCCAGTACTTC.

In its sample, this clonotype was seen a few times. The CDR3 spells CASSLGWDRVNEQYF. CDR3 coding DNA: TGTGCCAGCAGCTTAGGCTGGGACAGGGTGAACGAGCAGTACTTC. The rearrangement links TRBV7-6 to TRBJ2-7; 9 bases align to TRBD1. The CDR3 length is 15 residues. J lost 5 bases, V lost 1 base, and 6 bases had no gene match. Germline V gene lookup returns CDR1 SGHVS and CDR2 FNYEAQ.

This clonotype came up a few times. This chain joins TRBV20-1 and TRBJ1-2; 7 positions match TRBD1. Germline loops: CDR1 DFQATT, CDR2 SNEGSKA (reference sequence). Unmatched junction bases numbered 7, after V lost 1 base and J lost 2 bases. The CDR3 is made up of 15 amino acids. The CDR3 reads CSARGGAGGNYGYTF. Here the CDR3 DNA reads TGCAGTGCTAGAGGCGGTGCAGGGGGGAACTATGGCTACACCTTC.

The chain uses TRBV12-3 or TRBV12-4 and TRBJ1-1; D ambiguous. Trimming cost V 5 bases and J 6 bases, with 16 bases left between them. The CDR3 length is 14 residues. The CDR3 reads CASSPIQGSAEAFF. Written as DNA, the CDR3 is TGTGCCAGCAGTCCCATACAAGGGTCGGCTGAAGCTTTCTTT.

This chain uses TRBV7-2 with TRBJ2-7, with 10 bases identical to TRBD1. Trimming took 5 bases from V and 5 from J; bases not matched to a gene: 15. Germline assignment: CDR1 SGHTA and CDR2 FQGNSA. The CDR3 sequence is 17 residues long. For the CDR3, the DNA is TGTGCCAGCAGCACGAAGACAGGGGGCTCTCTAATCCACGAGCAGTACTTC. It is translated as CASSTKTGGSLIHEQYF.

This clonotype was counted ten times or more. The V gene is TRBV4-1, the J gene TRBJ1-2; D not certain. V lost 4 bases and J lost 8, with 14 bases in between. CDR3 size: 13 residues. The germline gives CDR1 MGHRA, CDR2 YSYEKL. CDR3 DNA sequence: TGCGCCAGCAGCCCCGGACGGATTTGGGGCTACACCTTC. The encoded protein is CASSPGRIWGYTF.

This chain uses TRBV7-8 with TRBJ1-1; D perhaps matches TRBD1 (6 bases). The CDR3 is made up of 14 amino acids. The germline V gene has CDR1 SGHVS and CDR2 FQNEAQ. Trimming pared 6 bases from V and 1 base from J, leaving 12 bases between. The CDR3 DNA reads TGTGCCAGCAGTCACGTAGGGGGGAACACTGAAGCTTTCTTT. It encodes CASSHVGGNTEAFF.

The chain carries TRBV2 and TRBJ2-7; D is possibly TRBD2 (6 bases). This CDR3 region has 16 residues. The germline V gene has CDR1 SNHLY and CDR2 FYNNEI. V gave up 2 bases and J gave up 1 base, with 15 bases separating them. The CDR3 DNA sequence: TGTGCCAGCAGTGAAAGTACACTAGCTGGTTCCTACGAGCAGTACTTC. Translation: CASSESTLAGSYEQYF.